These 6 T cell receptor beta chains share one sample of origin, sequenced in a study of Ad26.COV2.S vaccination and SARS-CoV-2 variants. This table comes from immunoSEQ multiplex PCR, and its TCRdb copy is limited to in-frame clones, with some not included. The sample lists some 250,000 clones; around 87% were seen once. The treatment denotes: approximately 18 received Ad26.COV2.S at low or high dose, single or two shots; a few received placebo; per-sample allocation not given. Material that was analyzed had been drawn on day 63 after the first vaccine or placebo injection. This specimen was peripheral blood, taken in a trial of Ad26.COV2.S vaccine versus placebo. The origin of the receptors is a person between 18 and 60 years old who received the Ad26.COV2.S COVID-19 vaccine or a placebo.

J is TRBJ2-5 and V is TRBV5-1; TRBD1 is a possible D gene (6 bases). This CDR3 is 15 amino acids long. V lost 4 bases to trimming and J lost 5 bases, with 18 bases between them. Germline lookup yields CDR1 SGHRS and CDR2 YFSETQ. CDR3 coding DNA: TGCGCCAGCAGCCCGCTGGGCAGGGGAGAGGAGACCCAGTACTTC. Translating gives CASSPLGRGEETQYF.

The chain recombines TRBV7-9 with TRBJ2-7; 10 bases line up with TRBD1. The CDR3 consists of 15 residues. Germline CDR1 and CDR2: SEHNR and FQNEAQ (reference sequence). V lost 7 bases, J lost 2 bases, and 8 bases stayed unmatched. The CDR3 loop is CASTSPGQGTYEQYF. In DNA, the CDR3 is TGTGCCAGCACCTCACCGGGACAGGGGACCTACGAGCAGTACTTC.

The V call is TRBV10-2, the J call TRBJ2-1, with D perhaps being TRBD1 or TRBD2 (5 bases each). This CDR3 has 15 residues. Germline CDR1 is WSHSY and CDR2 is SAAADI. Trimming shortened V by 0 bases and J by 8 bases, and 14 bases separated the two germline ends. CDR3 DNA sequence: TGCGCCAGCAGTGAGTCGGCAGGGTCCGGGGATGAGCAGTTCTTC. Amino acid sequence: CASSESAGSGDEQFF.

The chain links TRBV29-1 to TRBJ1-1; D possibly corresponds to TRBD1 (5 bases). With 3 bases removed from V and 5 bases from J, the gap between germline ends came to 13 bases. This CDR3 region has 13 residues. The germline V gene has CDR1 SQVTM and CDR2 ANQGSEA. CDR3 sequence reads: CSVDPGKGTEAFF. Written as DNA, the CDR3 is TGCAGCGTTGATCCAGGGAAAGGAACTGAAGCTTTCTTT. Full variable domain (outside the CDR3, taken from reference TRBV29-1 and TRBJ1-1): SAVISQKPSRDICQRGTSLTIQCQVDSQVTMMFWYRQQPGQSLTLIATANQGSEATYESGFVIDKFPISRPNLTFSTLTVSNMSPEDSSIYLCSVDPGKGTEAFFGQGTRLTVV.

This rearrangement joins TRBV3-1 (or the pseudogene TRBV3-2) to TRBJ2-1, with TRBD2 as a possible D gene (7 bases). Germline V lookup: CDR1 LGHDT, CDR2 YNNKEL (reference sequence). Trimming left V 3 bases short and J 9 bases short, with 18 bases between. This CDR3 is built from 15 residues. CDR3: CASSHGVEGGTEQFF. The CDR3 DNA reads TGTGCCAGCAGCCACGGCGTTGAGGGGGGGACTGAGCAGTTCTTC.

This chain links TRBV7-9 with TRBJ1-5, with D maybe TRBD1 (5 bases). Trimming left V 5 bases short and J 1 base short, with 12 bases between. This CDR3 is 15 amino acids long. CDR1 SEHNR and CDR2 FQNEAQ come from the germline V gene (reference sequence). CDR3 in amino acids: CASSGGAGSNQPQHF. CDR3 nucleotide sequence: TGTGCCAGCAGCGGCGGGGCAGGGAGCAATCAGCCCCAGCATTTT.